A single sample gave rise to the 32 T cell receptor beta chains below, sequenced in a study of T cell responses to AZD1222 COVID-19 vaccine. Repertoires were generated with immunoSEQ multiplex PCR, while TCRdb's copy carries only in-frame clones and drops some. The sample consists of roughly 200,000 clones, 88% of them appearing once. Specimen: peripheral blood, collected on day 0 of AZD1222 vaccination. The receptor source for this set is an adult in good health.

CDR3 sequence: CASSLSQRREAFF. The CDR3 DNA is TGTGCCAGCAGCTTATCGCAGCGGCGCGAAGCTTTCTTT. V is TRBV7-6 and J is TRBJ1-1; D unclear. From germline, CDR1 is SGHVS and CDR2 FNYEAQ. This CDR3 contains 13 residues. The germline V and J ends were trimmed by 2 bases and 8 bases, with 12 bases remaining between them.

The chain recombines TRBV12-3 or TRBV12-4 with TRBJ1-1; D unclear. The V end lost 2 bases, the J end lost 0 bases, and 4 bases lay between the germline ends. This CDR3 contains 13 residues. The CDR3 region has the DNA TGTGCCAGCAGTTTACAGATGAACACTGAAGCTTTCTTT. This sequence encodes CASSLQMNTEAFF.

Of note for this clone: One end of the junction varies from germline; a read error may be responsible. The CDR3 is CASSQVLEEQFF. CDR3 DNA sequence: TGCGCCAGCAGTCAAGTGCTCGAAGAGCAGTTCTTC. The genes are TRBV4-1 and TRBJ2-1; no reliable D call. The CDR3 has 12 residues. Per the germline V gene, CDR1 is MGHRA and CDR2 is YSYEKL.

The chain is built from TRBV19 and TRBJ1-4; D not certain. V lost 3 bases, J lost 8 bases, and 10 bases lay in between. The CDR3 length is 13 residues. CDR1 and CDR2 (germline): LNHDA, SQIVND (reference sequence). The CDR3 sequence is CASSITGNEKLFF. In DNA, the CDR3 is TGTGCCAGTAGTATTACTGGGAACGAAAAACTGTTTTTT.

This sequence joins TRBV7-3 and TRBJ2-5, with a weak D call TRBD2 (6 bases). Trimming took 2 bases from V and 7 from J, leaving 11 bases between them. This CDR3 is 13 amino acids long. Germline V gives CDR1 SGHTA, CDR2 FQGTGA. This CDR3 is CASSLVRDGTQYF. In DNA form, the CDR3 reads TGTGCCAGCAGCTTAGTGCGGGATGGGACCCAGTACTTC.

The chain uses TRBV9 and TRBJ2-7; D is undetermined. CDR1 and CDR2 (germline): SGDLS, YYNGEE. This CDR3 comprises 12 residues. Trimming shortened V by 3 bases and J by 4 bases, and 8 bases separated the two germline ends. CDR3 DNA: TGTGCCAGCAGCGCAAACGGGTACGAGCAGTACTTC. Translation: CASSANGYEQYF.

The chain joins TRBV3-1 (or the pseudogene TRBV3-2) to TRBJ2-1, with no clear D. V shed 1 base and J shed 6 bases, with 7 bases lying between them. The germline gives CDR1 LGHDT, CDR2 YNNKEL (reference sequence). This CDR3 has 13 residues. The DNA for the CDR3 is TGTGCCAGCAGCCAAGGGGTCATCAATGAGCAGTTCTTC. It yields the protein CASSQGVINEQFF.

This clone was recorded a few times. A read error may produce the germline difference seen at one junction end. The J gene is TRBJ2-1, the V gene TRBV19; a possible D gene is TRBD1 (6 bases). Per germline, CDR1 LNHDA and CDR2 SQIVND (reference sequence). The CDR3 runs 15 residues. CDR3 bases: TGTGCCAGTAGGATAGACAGGAGCTCCTACAATGAGCAGTTCTTC. It yields the protein CASRIDRSSYNEQFF.

A single count supports this clone. This chain uses TRBV5-1 with TRBJ2-3; 8 bases line up with TRBD1. Germline loops: CDR1 SGHRS, CDR2 YFSETQ. The CDR3 sequence is 17 residues long. J gave up 0 bases and V 3 bases, and 9 bases lay outside the gene matches. The CDR3 protein is CASSSVGQGSSTDTQYF. The CDR3 region has the DNA TGCGCCAGCAGCTCTGTAGGACAGGGCTCTAGCACAGATACGCAGTATTTT.

The CDR3 DNA reads as TGTGCCAGTAGTATAGACAGGAGCACCCAAGAGACCCAGTACTTC. Its protein is CASSIDRSTQETQYF. The chain carries TRBV19 and TRBJ2-5; no clear D gene. Germline-derived CDR1 and CDR2 are LNHDA and SQIVND (reference sequence). V lost 0 bases to trimming and J lost 1 base, with 9 bases between them. The CDR3 sequence is 15 residues long.

This chain uses TRBV5-4 with TRBJ2-3; 8 positions agree with TRBD2. Germline V gene sequence: CDR1 SGHNT, CDR2 YYREEE (reference sequence). This CDR3 contains 15 residues. The ends lost 0 bases at V and 8 bases at J; junction bases unmatched: 8. The DNA for the CDR3 is TGTGCCAGCAGCTTGGCGGGGGGGACCCCAGCTACGCAGTATTTT. Its translation is CASSLAGGTPATQYF.

Here the CDR3 DNA reads TGTGCCAGCAGCTTGGGGGAGGGGCTTAGCAATCAGCCCCAGCATTTT. Its protein product is CASSLGEGLSNQPQHF. The J gene is TRBJ1-5, the V gene TRBV5-5; D perhaps matches TRBD1 (5 bases). Germline V gene sequence: CDR1 SGHKS, CDR2 YYEKEE (reference sequence). The CDR3 has 16 residues. Trimming removed 0 bases at V and 0 bases at J, with 10 bases between.

The rearrangement links TRBV5-1 to TRBJ1-2; tentative D call: TRBD1 (6 bases). The germline V gene encodes CDR1 SGHRS and CDR2 YFSETQ. This CDR3 has 15 residues. V was shortened by 5 bases and J by 8 bases, with 22 bases between the two germline ends. The CDR3 DNA reads as TGCGCCAGCAGTTTTCCCCGGGGGGGGCACTTCGGCTACACCTTC. Protein sequence: CASSFPRGGHFGYTF.

The chain couples TRBV5-1 to TRBJ1-2, with 8 nucleotides matching TRBD1. Losses at the gene ends were 3 bases for V and 7 bases for J; bases not matched to a gene: 8. Germline CDR1 is SGHRS and CDR2 is YFSETQ. This CDR3 has 14 amino acids. The CDR3 region is CASSSETGAGGYTF. In nucleotides, the CDR3 is TGCGCCAGCAGCTCGGAGACAGGGGCGGGTGGCTACACCTTC. The whole variable domain, filled in from reference TRBV5-1 and TRBJ1-2, reads KAGVTQTPRYLIKTRGQQVTLSCSPISGHRSVSWYQQTPGQGLQFLFEYFSETQRNKGNFPGRFSGRQFSNSRSEMNVSTLELGDSALYLCASSSETGAGGYTFGSGTRLTVV.

The chain links TRBV6-2 or TRBV6-3 to TRBJ2-7, with TRBD2 matching over 7 bases. Germline trimming cut 4 bases from V and 3 bases from J; bases unmatched to any gene: 6. From germline, CDR1 is MNHEY and CDR2 SVGEGT. This CDR3 comprises 14 residues. Here the CDR3 reads CASSSGLGYYEQYF. In nucleotides, the CDR3 is TGTGCCAGCAGTTCAGGACTAGGCTACTACGAGCAGTACTTC.

The chain uses TRBV2 and TRBJ2-7; D gene ambiguous. This CDR3 contains 16 residues. The V and J ends lost 6 bases and 3 bases respectively, with 21 bases between them. Germline-derived CDR1 and CDR2 are SNHLY and FYNNEI. The DNA for the CDR3 is TGTGCCAGCAGCAACGAGAAGCCTCGGAAGAACTACGAGCAGTACTTC. Amino acids: CASSNEKPRKNYEQYF.

The chain uses TRBV5-1 and TRBJ2-1; D may correspond to TRBD1 or TRBD2 (6 bases each). CDR3 length: 14 residues. Germline V gives CDR1 SGHRS, CDR2 YFSETQ. Trimming stripped 6 bases from V and 0 bases from J, with 10 bases between. The CDR3 is CASMGGYSYNEQFF. CDR3 coding DNA: TGCGCCAGCATGGGGGGCTACTCCTACAATGAGCAGTTCTTC.

The rearrangement uses TRBV13 and TRBJ1-2, with unresolved D. V shed 0 bases and J shed 5 bases, with 13 bases lying between them. This CDR3 region has 15 residues. Per germline, CDR1 PRHDT and CDR2 FYEKMQ (reference sequence). The CDR3 DNA sequence: TGTGCCAGCAGCTTAGGCCACTCAGCAAAATATGGCTACACCTTC. Residues: CASSLGHSAKYGYTF. The full variable domain, rest sourced from reference TRBV13 and TRBJ1-2, is AAGVIQSPRHLIKEKRETATLKCYPIPRHDTVYWYQQGPGQDPQFLISFYEKMQSDKGSIPDRFSAQQFSDYHSELNMSSLELGDSALYFCASSLGHSAKYGYTFGSGTRLTVV.

This clone was picked up a small number of times. The chain employs TRBV9 and TRBJ1-3; tentatively, D is TRBD1 (6 bases). Germline assignment: CDR1 SGDLS and CDR2 YYNGEE. Between the trimmed V and J ends, which lost 4 bases and 2 bases, there was a span of 13 bases. The CDR3 length is 15 residues. CDR3 protein: CASSTLTGTGNTIYF. Here the CDR3 DNA reads TGTGCCAGCAGCACCCTTACAGGGACTGGAAACACCATATATTTT. The full variable domain, its missing parts supplied by reference TRBV9 and TRBJ1-3, is DSGVTQTPKHLITATGQRVTLRCSPRSGDLSVYWYQQSLDQGLQFLIQYYNGEERAKGNILERFSAQQFPDLHSELNLSSLELGDSALYFCASSTLTGTGNTIYFGEGSWLTVV.

The V gene is TRBV6-5, the J gene TRBJ1-6; maybe TRBD1 (6 bases). The germline V gene has CDR1 MNHEY and CDR2 SVGAGI. V was trimmed by 4 bases and J by 7 bases, leaving 14 bases between them. The CDR3 consists of 15 residues. CDR3 amino acids: CASSSTGTLNSPLHF. The CDR3 DNA is TGTGCCAGCAGTTCCACCGGGACATTAAATTCACCCCTCCACTTT.

This chain joins TRBV5-6 and TRBJ2-2, with D perhaps TRBD1 (6 bases). Looked up from germline, CDR1 is SGHDT and CDR2 is YYEEEE. V was clipped by 4 bases and J by 1 base, with 17 bases between them. The CDR3 consists of 17 residues. CDR3 sequence (DNA): TGTGCCAGCAGCCCCGGGACACCGGCCCGGAACACCGGGGAGCTGTTTTTT. Its translation: CASSPGTPARNTGELFF. Variable domain in full (rest from reference TRBV5-6 and TRBJ2-2): DAGVTQSPTHLIKTRGQQVTLRCSPKSGHDTVSWYQQALGQGPQFIFQYYEEEERQRGNFPDRFSGHQFPNYSSELNVNALLLGDSALYLCASSPGTPARNTGELFFGEGSRLTVL.

The chain links TRBV19 to TRBJ2-2, with D perhaps matching TRBD2 (5 bases). CDR1 is LNHDA, CDR2 SQIVND, per germline (reference sequence). The CDR3 has 14 amino acids. V dropped 7 bases and J dropped 2 bases, with 11 bases sitting between them. In nucleotides, the CDR3 is TGTGCCAGTATGAGGGTGACAAACACCGGGGAGCTGTTTTTT. Protein: CASMRVTNTGELFF.

This CDR3 is CASSLVRGPTDTQYF. CDR3 sequence (DNA): TGTGCCAGCAGCTTAGTCAGGGGGCCTACAGATACGCAGTATTTT. The genes are TRBV11-3 and TRBJ2-3, with 8 bases lining up with TRBD1. Germline lookup yields CDR1 SGHNT and CDR2 YENEEA. The CDR3 has 15 amino acids. Trimming took 1 base from V and 3 from J; bases not matched to a gene: 3. The variable domain in full, completed from reference TRBV11-3 and TRBJ2-3, reads EAGVVQSPRYKIIEKKQPVAFWCNPISGHNTLYWYLQNLGQGPELLIRYENEEAVDDSQLPKDRFSAERLKGVDSTLKIQPAELGDSAVYLCASSLVRGPTDTQYFGPGTRLTVL.

This chain joins TRBV5-1 and TRBJ2-7, with D tentatively TRBD2 (7 bases). V was trimmed by 5 bases and J by 7 bases, leaving 19 bases between them. Germline assignment: CDR1 SGHRS and CDR2 YFSETQ. CDR3 length: 14 residues. CDR3 nucleotide sequence: TGCGCCAGCAGTTTTAACGGGGGGCCCTTGGAGCAGTACTTC. Encoded protein: CASSFNGGPLEQYF.

This clone occurred once. The chain is built from TRBV24-1 and TRBJ1-2; D gene unclear. Germline assignment: CDR1 KGHDR and CDR2 SFDVKD. V gave up 4 bases and J gave up 8 bases, with 16 bases separating them. CDR3 length equals 14 residues. Here the CDR3 reads CATSDRTAFRGYTF. In nucleotides, the CDR3 is TGTGCCACCAGTGACCGGACGGCCTTTCGGGGCTACACCTTC.

J is TRBJ1-3 and V is TRBV7-8; TRBD1 is a possible D gene (5 bases). The CDR3 sequence is 13 residues long. V lost 8 bases and J lost 3, with 11 bases in between. Looked up from germline, CDR1 is SGHVS and CDR2 is FQNEAQ. In DNA form, the CDR3 reads TGTGCCAGCCTCCCGGGGGGTGGAAACACCATATATTTT. It translates to CASLPGGGNTIYF. Variable domain in full (rest from reference TRBV7-8 and TRBJ1-3): GAGVSQSPRYKVAKRGQDVALRCDPISGHVSLFWYQQALGQGPEFLTYFQNEAQLDKSGLPSDRFFAERPEGSVSTLKIQRTQQEDSAVYLCASLPGGGNTIYFGEGSWLTVV.

This clone has just one count. This chain links TRBV27 with TRBJ2-1; D is perhaps TRBD1 or TRBD2 (5 bases each). V shed 2 bases and J shed 1 base, with 12 bases lying between them. The CDR3 loop spans 16 amino acids. Germline loops: CDR1 MNHEY, CDR2 SMNVEV (reference sequence). The CDR3 sequence: CASSLLGGGSYNEQFF. The CDR3 DNA reads as TGTGCCAGCAGTTTACTAGGTGGGGGTTCCTACAATGAGCAGTTCTTC.

This clone was counted a single time. The CDR3 nucleotides read TGTGCCACCAGCAGAGATGGGGGGACAGATAATTCACCCCTCCACTTT. Translating it yields CATSRDGGTDNSPLHF. V gene TRBV15 combines with J gene TRBJ1-6; the match to TRBD1 covers 7 bases. The CDR3 contains 16 residues. Germline V lookup: CDR1 LNHNV, CDR2 YYDKDF (reference sequence). Losses at the gene ends were 0 bases for V and 5 bases for J; bases not matched to a gene: 4. The full variable domain, its missing parts supplied by reference TRBV15 and TRBJ1-6, is DAMVIQNPRYQVTQFGKPVTLSCSQTLNHNVMYWYQQKSSQAPKLLFHYYDKDFNNEADTPDNFQSRRPNTSFCFLDIRSPGLGDTAMYLCATSRDGGTDNSPLHFGNGTRLTVT.

J is TRBJ2-2 and V is TRBV30; 8 bases are a match to TRBD1. The CDR3 spans 12 residues. The V gene end was trimmed by 7 bases and the J gene end by 7 bases; junction bases not matched to a gene: 5. Germline loops: CDR1 GTSNPN, CDR2 SVGIG (reference sequence). This chain's CDR3 is CASTGAGGELFF. CDR3 DNA: TGTGCCTCGACAGGGGCCGGCGGGGAGCTGTTTTTT.

The J gene is TRBJ2-1, the V gene TRBV3-1 (or the pseudogene TRBV3-2); TRBD1 is a possible D gene (5 bases). V dropped 3 bases and J dropped 3 bases, with 12 bases sitting between them. The CDR3 extends over 15 amino acids. Germline V gene sequence: CDR1 LGHDT, CDR2 YNNKEL (reference sequence). The CDR3 loop reads CASSQDRQGYNEQFF. In DNA form, the CDR3 reads TGTGCCAGCAGCCAGGATAGGCAGGGCTACAATGAGCAGTTCTTC.

The chain links TRBV3-1 (or the pseudogene TRBV3-2) to TRBJ2-5; D may be TRBD1 (5 bases). The ends were cut back, 6 bases at V and 3 bases at J, with 11 bases in the middle. CDR3 size: 13 residues. Germline V gene sequence: CDR1 LGHDT, CDR2 YNNKEL (reference sequence). For the CDR3, the DNA is TGTGCCAGCAGGCGTACAGGTGAAGAGACCCAGTACTTC. Its translation: CASRRTGEETQYF.

The chain recombines TRBV7-2 with TRBJ1-1, with D perhaps matching TRBD1 (5 bases). With 5 bases removed from V and 4 bases from J, the gap between germline ends came to 20 bases. The CDR3 consists of 16 residues. Germline lookup yields CDR1 SGHTA and CDR2 FQGNSA. The CDR3 loop reads CASSPLRVDSVTEAFF. The CDR3, as DNA: TGTGCCAGCAGCCCCTTGAGGGTAGACAGTGTCACTGAAGCTTTCTTT.